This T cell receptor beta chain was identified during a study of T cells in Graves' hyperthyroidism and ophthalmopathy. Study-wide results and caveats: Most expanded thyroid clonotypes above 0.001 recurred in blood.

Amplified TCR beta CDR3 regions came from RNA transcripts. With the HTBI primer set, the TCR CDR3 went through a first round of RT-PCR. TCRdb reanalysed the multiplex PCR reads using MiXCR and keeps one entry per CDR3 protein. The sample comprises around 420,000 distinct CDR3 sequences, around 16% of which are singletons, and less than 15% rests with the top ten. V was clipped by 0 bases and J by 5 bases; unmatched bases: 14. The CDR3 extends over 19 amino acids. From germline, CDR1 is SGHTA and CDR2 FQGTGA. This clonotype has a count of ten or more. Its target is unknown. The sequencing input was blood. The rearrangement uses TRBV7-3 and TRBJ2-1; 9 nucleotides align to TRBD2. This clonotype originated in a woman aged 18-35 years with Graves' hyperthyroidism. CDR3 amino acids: CASSLTPSGARPTDNEQFF. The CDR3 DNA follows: TGTGCCAGCAGCTTAACTCCTAGCGGGGCCCGACCCACTGACAATGAGCAGTTCTTC. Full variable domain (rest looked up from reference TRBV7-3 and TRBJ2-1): GAGVSQTPSNKVTEKGKYVELRCDPISGHTALYWYRQSLGQGPEFLIYFQGTGAADDSGLPNDRFFAVRPEGSVSTLKIQRTERGDSAVYLCASSLTPSGARPTDNEQFFGPGTRLTVL.